These 29 T cell receptor beta chains were all obtained from the same sample, sequenced in a study of blood T cell repertoires in COVID-19. This table comes from immunoSEQ multiplex PCR, and its TCRdb copy is limited to in-frame clones, with some not included. The sample consists of about 77,000 clones, about 73% of them appearing once. Source material: peripheral blood. These TCRs come from a man in his 60s with acute or convalescent COVID-19.

V and J are TRBV7-3 and TRBJ2-1; 8 bases line up with TRBD2. Germline-derived CDR1 and CDR2 are SGHTA and FQGTGA. CDR3 length equals 15 residues. Trimming removed 4 bases from V and 4 bases from J; junction bases left unmatched: 6. CDR3 loop: CASSSKTSAYNEQFF. The CDR3 DNA follows: TGTGCCAGCAGCTCAAAGACTAGCGCGTACAATGAGCAGTTCTTC.

The rearrangement joins TRBV14 to TRBJ2-1; 7 nucleotides line up with TRBD2. The V gene's germline CDR1 is SGHDN and CDR2 FVKESK. V was pared by 0 bases and J by 9 bases, with 8 bases of the junction left unmatched. CDR3 size: 15 residues. This CDR3 is CASSQDVAGRGEQFF. For the CDR3, the DNA is TGTGCCAGCAGCCAAGATGTCGCGGGGAGGGGTGAGCAGTTCTTC.

The chain carries TRBV7-6 and TRBJ2-2; 10 bases agree with TRBD1. The CDR3 consists of 16 residues. Germline loops: CDR1 SGHVS, CDR2 FNYEAQ. V shed 5 bases, J shed 4 bases, and the junction held 7 bases outside the gene matches. CDR3 region: CASSPDRGRITGELFF. In DNA, the CDR3 is TGTGCCAGCAGCCCCGACAGGGGGCGAATCACCGGGGAGCTGTTTTTT. Combining the CDR3 with reference TRBV7-6 and TRBJ2-2 gives the whole variable domain GAGVSQSPRYKVTKRGQDVALRCDPISGHVSLYWYRQALGQGPEFLTYFNYEAQQDKSGLPNDRFSAERPEGSISTLTIQRTEQRDSAMYRCASSPDRGRITGELFFGEGSRLTVL.

The CDR3, as DNA: TGTGCCAGCACCCTCCAGGGGGCGCGGCCCCAGCATTTT. Its protein is CASTLQGARPQHF. The rearrangement joins TRBV19 to TRBJ1-5, with 8 bases lining up with TRBD1. Germline CDR1 and CDR2: LNHDA and SQIVND (reference sequence). The CDR3 sequence is 13 residues long. V was clipped by 9 bases and J by 9 bases; unmatched bases: 10.

This chain links TRBV28 with TRBJ2-7, with D tentatively TRBD2 (6 bases). The CDR3 covers 15 residues. Per the germline V gene, CDR1 is MDHEN and CDR2 is SYDVKM. Trimming stripped 2 bases from V and 2 bases from J, with 13 bases between. Here the CDR3 reads CASSLVGTATYEQYF. Here the CDR3 DNA reads TGTGCCAGCAGTTTAGTCGGGACTGCCACCTACGAGCAGTACTTC.

The rearrangement links TRBV24-1 to TRBJ1-1; D uncertain. CDR3 length equals 15 residues. CDR1 KGHDR and CDR2 SFDVKD come from the germline V gene. V was shortened by 5 bases and J by 0 bases, with 12 bases between the two germline ends. For the CDR3, the DNA is TGTGCCACCAGTGGTCCCGGGTCCTTGAACACTGAAGCTTTCTTT. This translates into CATSGPGSLNTEAFF.

The chain uses TRBV5-1 and TRBJ2-1; D unresolved. This CDR3 has 13 residues. Trimming took off 0 bases at V and 9 bases at J, with 10 bases between the two ends. Germline V gene data show CDR1 as SGHRS and CDR2 as YFSETQ. The CDR3 bases are TGCGCCAGCAGCTTGGTAGTAGAGCCTGAGCAGTTCTTC. Amino acid sequence: CASSLVVEPEQFF.

The chain has TRBV2 and TRBJ2-3; the match to TRBD1 covers 10 bases. The CDR3 runs 14 residues. Germline CDR1 SNHLY, CDR2 FYNNEI. J gave up 4 bases and V 6 bases, and 4 bases lay outside the gene matches. CDR3 in DNA: TGTGCCAGCAGATCCGGGACAGGGGCAGATACGCAGTATTTT. Translated, it gives CASRSGTGADTQYF.

This clone was observed many times. The chain joins TRBV5-1 to TRBJ1-1; D gene ambiguous. Trimming left V 4 bases short and J 2 bases short, with 12 bases between. CDR1 and CDR2 from the germline V gene are SGHRS and YFSETQ. The CDR3 contains 14 residues. CDR3 DNA sequence: TGCGCCAGCAGCGGGCAGGTTTCCAACACTGAAGCTTTCTTT. The encoded protein is CASSGQVSNTEAFF. The variable domain in full, with the rest retrieved from reference TRBV5-1 and TRBJ1-1, is KAGVTQTPRYLIKTRGQQVTLSCSPISGHRSVSWYQQTPGQGLQFLFEYFSETQRNKGNFPGRFSGRQFSNSRSEMNVSTLELGDSALYLCASSGQVSNTEAFFGQGTRLTVV.

In DNA form, the CDR3 reads TGCGCCAGCAGCTGGGCCGTAGGACAGGGGGGCTCTGGGGCCAACGTCCTGACTTTC. Amino acids: CASSWAVGQGGSGANVLTF. The rearrangement joins TRBV5-1 to TRBJ2-6; 10 nucleotides line up with TRBD1. The CDR3 is 19 residues long. CDR1 and CDR2 (germline): SGHRS, YFSETQ. V trimming: 3 bases; J trimming: 0 bases; junction bases outside the gene matches: 9.

The chain has TRBV6-5 and TRBJ2-3; 7 bases line up with TRBD1. There are 16 residues in the CDR3. V shed 0 bases, J shed 5 bases, and the junction held 8 bases outside the gene matches. CDR1 is MNHEY and CDR2 is SVGAGI in the germline V gene. The CDR3 nucleotides are TGTGCCAGCAGTTACTCGGGTGTTTCAGGGGGAGATACGCAGTATTTT. This gives the protein CASSYSGVSGGDTQYF.

This clone was seen many times. V and J are TRBV28 and TRBJ1-5, with a possible D match to TRBD1 (5 bases). The V gene lost 6 bases and the J gene lost 6 bases, with 18 bases spanning the gap. CDR3 length equals 15 residues. CDR1 MDHEN and CDR2 SYDVKM come from the germline V gene. The CDR3 DNA reads as TGTGCCAGCAGCCTTAGGCAGGGCTGGAGTCAGCCCCAGCATTTT. This translates into CASSLRQGWSQPQHF.

The chain is built from TRBV6-1 and TRBJ2-5, with D hard to call. The CDR3 has 13 residues. Looked up from germline, CDR1 is MNHNS and CDR2 is SASEGT. V lost 0 bases and J lost 5, with 7 bases in between. The CDR3 nucleotides are TGTGCCAGCAGTGAAGCGGGCAAGGAGACCCAGTACTTC. Encoded protein: CASSEAGKETQYF.

V gene TRBV10-3 combines with J gene TRBJ2-5, with 8 bases that match TRBD2. This CDR3 contains 14 residues. Unmatched junction bases numbered 3, after V lost 2 bases and J lost 4 bases. Germline CDR1 reads ENHRY; CDR2 reads SYGVKD. This CDR3 reads CAISENLAGETQYF. The CDR3 DNA sequence: TGTGCCATCAGTGAGAATCTAGCGGGAGAGACCCAGTACTTC.

This clone has a single count. V is TRBV24-1 and J is TRBJ2-2; TRBD2 agrees at 12 bases. V shed 2 bases, J shed 6 bases, and the junction held 6 bases outside the gene matches. The CDR3 sequence is 17 residues long. CDR1 is KGHDR and CDR2 is SFDVKD in the germline V gene. The CDR3 nucleotides read TGTGCCACCAGTGATTCGACTAGCGGGAGAAAACCCGGGGAGCTGTTTTTT. Protein product: CATSDSTSGRKPGELFF.

V and J are TRBV28 and TRBJ2-4; TRBD2 matches 12 bases. The CDR3 spans 18 residues. The germline V gene encodes CDR1 MDHEN and CDR2 SYDVKM. V was clipped by 3 bases and J by 0 bases; unmatched bases: 6. As DNA, the CDR3 is TGTGCCAGCAGTTTTCGTCTAGCGGGGGGGACAGCCAAAAACATTCAGTACTTC. It is translated as CASSFRLAGGTAKNIQYF. Full variable domain (outside the CDR3, taken from reference TRBV28 and TRBJ2-4): DVKVTQSSRYLVKRTGEKVFLECVQDMDHENMFWYRQDPGLGLRLIYFSYDVKMKEKGDIPEGYSVSREKKERFSLILESASTNQTSMYLCASSFRLAGGTAKNIQYFGAGTRLSVL.

This clone was observed many times. The chain joins TRBV11-1 to TRBJ2-1; 13 positions match TRBD2. Germline trimming cut 3 bases from V and 10 bases from J; bases unmatched to any gene: 6. CDR1 is SGHAT and CDR2 is FQDESV in the germline V gene (reference sequence). The CDR3 totals 15 residues. The CDR3 nucleotides are TGTGCCAGCAGCTTCGGGACTAGCGGGGAGGGGGAGCAGTTCTTC. It translates to CASSFGTSGEGEQFF.

The rearrangement joins TRBV11-3 to TRBJ2-1, with 8 bases fitting TRBD1. The CDR3 runs 15 residues. Trimming cost V 5 bases and J 0 bases; bases outside gene matches: 3. Germline V gene sequence: CDR1 SGHNT, CDR2 YENEEA. CDR3 in DNA: TGTGCCAGCAGCACAGGGGGTAGCTCCTACAATGAGCAGTTCTTC. It codes for CASSTGGSSYNEQFF. The full variable domain, its missing parts supplied by reference TRBV11-3 and TRBJ2-1, is EAGVVQSPRYKIIEKKQPVAFWCNPISGHNTLYWYLQNLGQGPELLIRYENEEAVDDSQLPKDRFSAERLKGVDSTLKIQPAELGDSAVYLCASSTGGSSYNEQFFGPGTRLTVL.

This clone was found once. J is TRBJ2-1 and V is TRBV5-1; a weak D match, TRBD2 (7 bases). V lost 0 bases and J lost 5, with 18 bases in between. The CDR3 totals 17 residues. Germline CDR1 and CDR2: SGHRS and YFSETQ. The CDR3 is CASSLAPGGAPDNEQFF. The DNA of the CDR3 is TGCGCCAGCAGCTTGGCCCCTGGGGGGGCGCCCGACAATGAGCAGTTCTTC.

This clone was detected a few times. The chain recombines TRBV10-1 with TRBJ1-1; D gene unclear. Germline loops: CDR1 WNHNN, CDR2 SYGVQD (reference sequence). There are 16 residues in the CDR3. V dropped 4 bases and J dropped 3 bases, with 18 bases sitting between them. DNA of the CDR3: TGCGCCAGCAGTGGGTCCCCTAGGCGAACGGACACTGAAGCTTTCTTT. Translated: CASSGSPRRTDTEAFF.

This clone turned up a few times. The V and J genes are TRBV2 and TRBJ2-5; a weak D match, TRBD2 (5 bases). The CDR3 spans 15 residues. Between the trimmed V and J ends, which lost 2 bases and 2 bases, there was a span of 12 bases. From germline, CDR1 is SNHLY and CDR2 FYNNEI. CDR3 bases: TGTGCCAGCAGTGAATTCTTCTCGGGACAAGAGACCCAGTACTTC. Protein sequence: CASSEFFSGQETQYF. Full variable domain (remainder filled in from reference TRBV2 and TRBJ2-5): EPEVTQTPSHQVTQMGQEVILRCVPISNHLYFYWYRQILGQKVEFLVSFYNNEISEKSEIFDDQFSVERPDGSNFTLKIRSTKLEDSAMYFCASSEFFSGQETQYFGPGTRLLVL.

The V and J genes are TRBV19 and TRBJ2-5; 9 bases fit TRBD1. The CDR3 is 15 amino acids. The germline gives CDR1 LNHDA, CDR2 SQIVND (reference sequence). After removal of 6 bases from V and 4 bases from J, the junction contained 9 bases not matched to a gene. CDR3 in amino acids: CASSPGTGWGETQYF. CDR3 bases: TGTGCCAGTAGCCCCGGGACAGGGTGGGGAGAGACCCAGTACTTC.

The chain uses TRBV28 and TRBJ1-4; D ambiguous. The germline V gene encodes CDR1 MDHEN and CDR2 SYDVKM. The CDR3 has 12 amino acids. V was trimmed by 3 bases and J by 8 bases, leaving 7 bases between them. For the CDR3, the DNA is TGTGCCAGCAGTTTGGCGAGGGAAAAACTGTTTTTT. This codes for CASSLAREKLFF.

The chain links TRBV3-1 (or the pseudogene TRBV3-2) to TRBJ2-4; 11 bases are a match to TRBD2. This CDR3 is built from 17 residues. Trimming cost V 3 bases and J 0 bases; bases outside gene matches: 4. CDR1 is LGHDT, CDR2 YNNKEL, per germline (reference sequence). The DNA of the CDR3 is TGTGCCAGCAGCCAGGGACTAGCGGAAGGAGCCAAAAACATTCAGTACTTC. Residues: CASSQGLAEGAKNIQYF.

The chain has TRBV28 and TRBJ2-1, with a possible D match to TRBD2 (5 bases). This CDR3 spans 16 amino acids. Trimming took off 4 bases at V and 3 bases at J, with 16 bases between the two ends. Germline values: CDR1 MDHEN, CDR2 SYDVKM. The CDR3 nucleotides read TGTGCCAGCAGTTCGCCGCGGACTCTTCTCTACAATGAGCAGTTCTTC. It is translated as CASSSPRTLLYNEQFF.

This chain joins TRBV9 and TRBJ2-3; maybe TRBD2 (6 bases). The V gene lost 4 bases and the J gene lost 0 bases, with 9 bases spanning the gap. Germline lookup yields CDR1 SGDLS and CDR2 YYNGEE. The CDR3 spans 14 residues. The CDR3 sequence is CASSFGTSTDTQYF. For the CDR3, the DNA is TGTGCCAGCAGCTTTGGGACTAGCACAGATACGCAGTATTTT.

The J gene is TRBJ2-7, the V gene TRBV2; 9 bases are shared with TRBD2. Germline CDR1 reads SNHLY; CDR2 reads FYNNEI. V dropped 5 bases and J dropped 7; count of bases not matched to a gene: 9. This CDR3 region has 14 residues. In nucleotides, the CDR3 is TGTGCCAGCAGTCGTTTAGCGGGAGCGGGAGAGCAGTACTTC. This encodes CASSRLAGAGEQYF.

This chain joins TRBV6-1 and TRBJ2-2, with a weak D call TRBD1 (5 bases). The germline V and J ends were trimmed by 3 bases and 4 bases, with 18 bases remaining between them. Germline V gives CDR1 MNHNS, CDR2 SASEGT. The CDR3 is 17 residues long. In nucleotides, the CDR3 is TGTGCCAGCAGTGACGGTTGGGGCAGTACGGGCACCGGGGAGCTGTTTTTT. Its translation: CASSDGWGSTGTGELFF.

This chain connects TRBV27 to TRBJ1-2; D is possibly TRBD1 (6 bases). Germline CDR1 reads MNHEY; CDR2 reads SMNVEV (reference sequence). The CDR3 spans 13 residues. Trimming left V 0 bases short and J 8 bases short, with 10 bases between. The CDR3 loop is CASSLSTGTGYTF. As DNA, the CDR3 is TGTGCCAGCAGTTTATCAACAGGGACCGGCTACACCTTC.